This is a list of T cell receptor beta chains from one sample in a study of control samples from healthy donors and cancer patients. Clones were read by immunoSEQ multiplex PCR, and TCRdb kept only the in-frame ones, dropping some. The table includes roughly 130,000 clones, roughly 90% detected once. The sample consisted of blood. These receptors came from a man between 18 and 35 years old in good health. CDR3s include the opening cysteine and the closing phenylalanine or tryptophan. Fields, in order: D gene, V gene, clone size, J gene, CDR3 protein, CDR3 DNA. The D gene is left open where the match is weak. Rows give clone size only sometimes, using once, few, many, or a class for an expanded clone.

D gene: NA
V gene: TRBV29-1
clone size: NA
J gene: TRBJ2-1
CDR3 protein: CSPTLAGLYNEQFF
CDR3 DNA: TGCAGCCCCACGCTGGCCGGGCTTTACAATGAGCAGTTCTTC

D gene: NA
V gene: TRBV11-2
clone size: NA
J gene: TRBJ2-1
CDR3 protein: CASSFLGLESYNEQFF
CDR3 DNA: TGTGCCAGCAGCTTTCTGGGTTTAGAGTCATACAATGAGCAGTTCTTC

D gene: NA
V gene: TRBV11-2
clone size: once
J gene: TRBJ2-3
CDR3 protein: CASSLEASGTDTQYF
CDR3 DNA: TGTGCCAGCAGCTTAGAGGCTAGCGGCACAGATACGCAGTATTTT

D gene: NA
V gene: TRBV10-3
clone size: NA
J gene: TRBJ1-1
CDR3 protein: CAIRDGSTEAFF
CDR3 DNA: TGTGCCATCAGGGATGGTAGCACTGAAGCTTTCTTT

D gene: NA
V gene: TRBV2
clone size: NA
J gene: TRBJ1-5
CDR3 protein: CASRGVGEQPQHF
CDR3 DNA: TGTGCCAGCAGGGGGGTGGGGGAGCAGCCCCAGCATTTT

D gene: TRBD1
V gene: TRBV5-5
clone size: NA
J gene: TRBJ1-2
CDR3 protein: CASSQRDRNYGYTF
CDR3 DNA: TGTGCCAGCAGCCAGAGGGACAGGAACTATGGCTACACCTTC

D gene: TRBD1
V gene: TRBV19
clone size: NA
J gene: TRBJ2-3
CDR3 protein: CASSILGGQGTDTQYF
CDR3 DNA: TGTGCCAGTAGTATACTTGGGGGACAGGGGACAGATACGCAGTATTTT

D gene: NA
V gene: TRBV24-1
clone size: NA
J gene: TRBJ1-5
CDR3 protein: CATRRAGGPQHF
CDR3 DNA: TGTGCCACCAGACGGGCCGGTGGGCCCCAGCATTTT

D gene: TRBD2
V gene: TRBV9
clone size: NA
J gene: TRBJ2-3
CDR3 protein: CASSPLTLAGGRDTQYF
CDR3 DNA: TGTGCCAGCAGCCCCCTAACACTAGCGGGGGGTAGGGATACGCAGTATTTT

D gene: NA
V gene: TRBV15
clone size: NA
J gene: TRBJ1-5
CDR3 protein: CATRPFAGSGQPQHF
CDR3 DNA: TGTGCCACCAGACCCTTCGCGGGGTCCGGTCAGCCCCAGCATTTT